Each of the 20 T cell receptor beta chains below was sequenced from the same sample in a study of human T cells and chemical hapten exposure. Sample time point: pre-sensitization, week 0. Regarding treatment: therapeutic diphenylcyclopropenone sensitization with weekly scalp DPC. Each CDR3 protein gets one entry after TCRdb re-called the RACE reads with MiXCR. The sample yields roughly 380,000 distinct CDR3 sequences, around 5.5% seen once. Here the sequenced sample was whole blood, taken in connection with sensitization to the hapten diphenylcyclopropenone (DPC). These receptors came from a woman aged 50 to 65 with alopecia areata. Some clones in this sample may be carry-over from other donors' samples.

This clonotype was seen at least ten times. The chain joins TRBV3-1 to TRBJ2-2, with D unresolved. The V gene lost 0 bases and the J gene lost 4 bases, with 6 bases spanning the gap. Germline CDR1 LGHDT, CDR2 YNNKEL (reference sequence). The CDR3 covers 14 residues. This CDR3 reads CASSQEGITGELFF. DNA of the CDR3: TGTGCCAGCAGCCAAGAAGGGATCACCGGGGAGCTGTTTTTT.

This clonotype was found many times. V is TRBV29-1 and J is TRBJ2-1; 13 nucleotides match TRBD2. The germline CDR1 and CDR2 sequences are SQVTM and ANQGSEA. CDR3 length: 14 amino acids. Unmatched junction bases numbered 8, after V lost 0 bases and J lost 15 bases. The CDR3 protein is CSVEDPTSGRARFF. The CDR3 DNA sequence: TGCAGCGTTGAAGATCCAACTAGCGGGAGGGCCAGGTTCTTC.

This clonotype has ten or more counts. The chain couples TRBV7-9 to TRBJ2-7; D is possibly TRBD2 (5 bases). Germline CDR1 and CDR2: SEHNR and FQNEAQ (reference sequence). The CDR3 runs 13 residues. The germline V and J ends were trimmed by 8 bases and 5 bases, with 16 bases remaining between them. CDR3: CASSSTGENEQYF. CDR3 nucleotides: TGTGCCAGCTCTTCCACCGGGGAGAACGAGCAGTACTTC.

This clonotype was found many times. This chain connects TRBV14 to TRBJ1-1; no clear D. Trimming left V 1 base short and J 6 bases short, with 9 bases between. The CDR3 runs 13 residues. Germline CDR1 is SGHDN and CDR2 is FVKESK. The DNA of the CDR3 is TGTGCCAGCAGCCAAGTGTTTAACCCTGAAGCTTTCTTT. Translation: CASSQVFNPEAFF.

This clonotype was found many times. The chain is built from TRBV12-3 or TRBV12-4 and TRBJ2-7; 10 nucleotides line up with TRBD2. The J segment lost 4 bases and the V segment lost 4 bases, leaving 1 base of the junction unmatched. CDR3 size: 13 residues. CDR3 nucleotides: TGTGCCAGCAGTTCGACTAGCGGGTACGAGCAGTACTTC. Translation: CASSSTSGYEQYF.

At least ten counts were recorded for this clonotype. The chain employs TRBV12-3 or TRBV12-4 and TRBJ2-3, with D unclear. The V end lost 5 bases, the J end lost 0 bases, and 15 bases lay between the germline ends. The CDR3 contains 16 residues. CDR3 DNA sequence: TGTGCCAGCAGTCCGCAAACAGAGACTAGCACAGATACGCAGTATTTT. Its translation: CASSPQTETSTDTQYF.

This clonotype occurred a few times. This chain uses TRBV27 with TRBJ2-7; D might be TRBD2 (6 bases). With 3 bases removed from V and 6 bases from J, the gap between germline ends came to 12 bases. This CDR3 is 13 amino acids long. Germline assignment: CDR1 MNHEY and CDR2 SMNVEV (reference sequence). CDR3 bases: TGTGCCAGCAGTTTTAAGATGGGGGGCGAGCAGTACTTC. Translating gives CASSFKMGGEQYF.

This rearrangement joins TRBV12-5 to TRBJ2-3; 9 bases align to TRBD1. Trimming at V came to 6 bases and at J to 4 bases, leaving 8 bases not matched to a gene. CDR3 length equals 15 residues. The germline CDR1 and CDR2 sequences are LGHNT and FRNRAP. The CDR3 is CASGVGQGSADTQYF. In nucleotides, the CDR3 is TGTGCTAGTGGGGTGGGACAGGGCTCGGCAGATACGCAGTATTTT.

At least ten counts were recorded for this clonotype. This sequence joins TRBV9 and TRBJ2-1, with D perhaps matching TRBD1 or TRBD2 (5 bases each). The CDR3 length is 14 residues. V was clipped by 0 bases and J by 7 bases, with 11 bases between them. CDR1 SGDLS and CDR2 YYNGEE come from the germline V gene. The DNA for the CDR3 is TGTGCCAGCAGCGTAGCGGGACGACAAAATGAGCAGTTCTTC. This sequence encodes CASSVAGRQNEQFF.

V is TRBV15 and J is TRBJ2-5, with 13 positions matching TRBD2. The trim removed 4 bases at V and 4 bases at J, leaving 6 bases unmatched. Per the germline V gene, CDR1 is LNHNV and CDR2 is YYDKDF (reference sequence). The CDR3 is 16 amino acids. The CDR3 sequence is CATSTRLAGGLETQYF. CDR3 coding DNA: TGTGCCACCAGCACAAGACTAGCGGGAGGCTTAGAGACCCAGTACTTC.

This clonotype was seen repeatedly, ten times or more. The V gene is TRBV7-2, the J gene TRBJ2-5; maybe TRBD2 (6 bases). The CDR3 is 15 amino acids. Between the trimmed V and J ends, which lost 1 base and 0 bases, there was a span of 9 bases. Germline V gene lookup returns CDR1 SGHTA and CDR2 FQGNSA. CDR3 amino acids: CASSLGLAYQETQYF. For the CDR3, the DNA is TGTGCCAGCAGCTTAGGGCTAGCGTACCAAGAGACCCAGTACTTC.

In this sample, this clonotype turned up many times. The chain combines TRBV9 with TRBJ1-3; D remains ambiguous. There are 16 residues in the CDR3. The germline gives CDR1 SGDLS, CDR2 YYNGEE. V was shortened by 0 bases and J by 0 bases, with 10 bases between the two germline ends. The chain's CDR3 is CASSVGPGSSGNTIYF. Here the CDR3 DNA reads TGTGCCAGCAGCGTAGGTCCAGGTTCCTCTGGAAACACCATATATTTT.

This clonotype was detected a few times. This rearrangement joins TRBV6-1 to TRBJ1-1; possibly TRBD1 for D (6 bases). The CDR3 runs to 17 residues. The V gene lost 2 bases and the J gene lost 1 base, with 17 bases spanning the gap. Per the germline V gene, CDR1 is MNHNS and CDR2 is SASEGT. CDR3 sequence reads: CASSERGAPYKNTEAFF. The CDR3, as DNA: TGTGCCAGCAGTGAACGGGGGGCCCCCTATAAGAACACTGAAGCTTTCTTT.

The sample holds many counts of this clonotype. The chain carries TRBV5-1 and TRBJ2-5, with D hard to call. CDR1 is SGHRS and CDR2 is YFSETQ in the germline V gene. This CDR3 has 16 amino acids. V lost 0 bases to trimming and J lost 9 bases, with 21 bases between them. This CDR3 is CASSLDIPERNRPQYF. The CDR3 region has the DNA TGCGCCAGCAGCTTGGATATACCGGAGAGAAACAGACCCCAGTACTTC. The variable domain in full, completed from reference TRBV5-1 and TRBJ2-5, reads KAGVTQTPRYLIKTRGQQVTLSCSPISGHRSVSWYQQTPGQGLQFLFEYFSETQRNKGNFPGRFSGRQFSNSRSEMNVSTLELGDSALYLCASSLDIPERNRPQYFGPGTRLLVL.

There are many counts of this clonotype. The V and J genes are TRBV6-1 and TRBJ1-1, with D uncertain. The V end was cut by 7 bases, the J end by 7 bases, with 34 bases between. The CDR3 runs 19 residues. Germline lookup yields CDR1 MNHNS and CDR2 SASEGT. This chain's CDR3 is CASTNQIGGLWGLQVEAFF. The CDR3 nucleotides are TGTGCCAGCACCAATCAAATCGGCGGTTTATGGGGTTTACAAGTTGAAGCTTTCTTT.

In its sample, this clonotype was seen many times. The chain joins TRBV2 to TRBJ1-2, with D uncertain. The germline CDR1 and CDR2 sequences are SNHLY and FYNNEI. The CDR3 has 12 residues. V was pared by 8 bases and J by 5 bases, with 12 bases between. CDR3 loop: CASAWTSYGYTF. The CDR3 bases are TGTGCCAGCGCTTGGACGTCTTATGGCTACACCTTC.

This clonotype has a count of ten or more. The J gene is TRBJ1-5, the V gene TRBV5-1, with D perhaps TRBD1 (5 bases). The V end lost 1 base, the J end lost 3 bases, and 11 bases lay between the germline ends. In germline, CDR1 is SGHRS, CDR2 YFSETQ. CDR3 size: 15 residues. CDR3 in amino acids: CASSLTGGNNQPQHF. The CDR3 coding sequence is TGCGCCAGCAGCTTGACAGGAGGGAACAATCAGCCCCAGCATTTT. The full variable domain, with the rest looked up from reference TRBV5-1 and TRBJ1-5, is KAGVTQTPRYLIKTRGQQVTLSCSPISGHRSVSWYQQTPGQGLQFLFEYFSETQRNKGNFPGRFSGRQFSNSRSEMNVSTLELGDSALYLCASSLTGGNNQPQHFGDGTRLSIL.

The V gene is TRBV6-4, the J gene TRBJ1-5; D call uncertain. Trimming stripped 10 bases from V and 7 bases from J, with 11 bases between. CDR3 length equals 11 residues. Germline-derived CDR1 and CDR2 are MRHNA and SNTAGT. The CDR3 protein is CATPNRQPQHF. The CDR3, as DNA: TGTGCCACCCCAAATAGGCAGCCCCAGCATTTT.

In the case of this clonotype: Given a much more abundant clone one base away, this may be a read error. The chain joins TRBV12-3 or TRBV12-4 to TRBJ2-3; the match to TRBD2 covers 10 bases. CDR3 length: 16 residues. The CDR3 DNA sequence: TGTGCCGGCAGTTTTAGCCTAGCGGGGGCCACAGATACGCAGTATTTT. It yields the protein CAGSFSLAGATDTQYF.

This clonotype was recorded a few times. The chain employs TRBV10-3 and TRBJ2-1; the D is unclear. The CDR3 runs to 16 residues. V lost 0 bases and J lost 2, with 11 bases in between. Per germline, CDR1 ENHRY and CDR2 SYGVKD. DNA of the CDR3: TGTGCCATCAGTGAGTCGAACCTAGGTCCCTACAATGAGCAGTTCTTC. This gives the protein CAISESNLGPYNEQFF.